This T cell receptor (beta chain) appears in the sequencing data of a study of human T cells and chemical hapten exposure (dated by TCRdb to about 2021). Background for the entire study: For sensitization, 2% DPC in acetone was applied to a roughly 2 cm by roughly 2 cm area of upper inner arm skin. The study tracked peripheral blood TCR repertoire changes in vivo during primary and secondary sensitization to the hapten diphenylcyclopropenone (DPC) in alopecia patients. Libraries were pooled for sequencing, and variation in per-sample TCR yields was attributed mainly to small differences in library volumes within the pool. Alopecia areata with under or over 50% scalp involvement, alopecia totalis and alopecia universalis were represented in the patient cohort, which was mostly female. Blood samples were taken from patients before sensitization (week 0) and then at 2, 6 and about 24 weeks after DPC sensitization. For TCR sequencing, blood came from over 25 alopecia patients at anywhere from one to four time points (pre-sensitization, 2, 6 and 24 weeks). Throughout the roughly 25-week study period, patients were also given weekly therapeutic DPC doses on the scalp. Patch testing was done on the upper back using Finn chambers containing 0.01% DPC, and results were scored after 6 days according to International Contact Dermatitis Research Group standards. Paper-wide results and their limitations: Because every patient had alopecia, a presumed autoimmune disease, the patients' immune response might differ from that of healthy individuals. After repeated subsampling, the strength of the expansion versus patch-test correlation and the threshold at which it became significant changed. Compared with pre-sensitization or healthy control sets, expanded TCRs formed significantly more large CDR3 similarity clusters, which is consistent with antigen-driven responses. Patch test score was positively correlated with the number of PT1 expanded TCRs, with significance at thresholds 8, 16 and 32 but not at 4. DPC sensitization did not change how many TCRs were above 1 in 1000 frequency, and no evidence was found of alterations in global repertoire structure.

V gives up 8 bases and J gives up 4 bases, and the segment between their germline ends measures 19 bases. From cysteine to phenylalanine, the CDR3 is 15 amino acids long. Kept here is only the CDR3 DNA, which spans 45 bases and is read in frame from base 1. CDR1 and CDR2 were assigned from the germline V gene (reference sequence) as SEHNR and FQNEAQ. The sample's time point, from its label and the paper: patch test 1, 2 weeks after DPC sensitization. The sample's treatment or condition, from its label and the paper: therapeutic diphenylcyclopropenone sensitization with weekly scalp DPC. At each patch-test visit, blood was drawn before the patch test was applied. Patients were considered eligible if aged 18 to 70, diagnosed with alopecia and deemed suitable for DPC therapy, and patients were excluded if pregnant. Unfractionated whole blood was collected in Tempus Blood RNA tubes, and total RNA was extracted from that blood.

The method behind the library was RACE. This sample was sequenced with a NextSeq 500. Library preparation attached unique molecular identifiers to individual cDNA molecules for quantitative, reproducible TCR counting. For every blood RNA sample, sequencing covered both the TCR alpha and TCR beta chains. For the original study's pipeline: Samples had a median of around 92,000 TCRs, with a range from about 23,224 to 750,000. The Decombinator software suite was used to annotate the V, J and CDR3 of the TCR reads. Every sample was subsampled to the same number of TCRs (28,000) for the PS versus PT1 abundance plots. TCRs were defined as expanded if absent before sensitization and observed at least eight times at the 2-week time point. TCRdb handled the public reads itself, with Q25 trimming in fastp and clone calling in MiXCR, and kept productive beta chains. A single entry per CDR3 protein holds the most common genes and DNA from its merged rows. V and J calls and clone size were set by TCRdb, not the authors. This sample is represented by roughly 380,000 distinct CDR3 sequences; nearly 5% of them were singletons. Of the sample, 2% to 2.5% falls within the top ten clones.

This clonotype was counted ten times or more. The target of this receptor is not known. Base-call qualities are not available, and no considerably larger clone is one nucleotide away. This sequence uses TRBV7-9 and TRBJ2-3; TRBD2 is a weak D gene call, 6 bases matching. The sequenced sample was whole blood, obtained in connection with sensitization to the hapten diphenylcyclopropenone (DPC). This TCR derives from a woman aged 45-65 years with alopecia areata. Some clones in this sample may be carry-over from other donors' samples. The CDR3 amino acid sequence is: CASGSIGEAADTQYF. The DNA sequence follows: TGTGCCAGCGGCTCGATAGGGGAGGCCGCAGATACGCAGTATTTT.